The 19 T cell receptor beta chains below all came from one sample that was sequenced in a study of T-cell reconstitution after alpha-beta-depleted transplantation in children (dated by TCRdb to 2015 to 2016). The library was prepared using PCR. Sequencing used an Illumina HiSeq 2500. To normalize quantification of the TCRbeta repertoire, the TCR libraries were built with molecular barcoding that relied on unique molecular identifiers. Clones were called with MiXCR by TCRdb after fastp trimmed the public reads at Q25, and only in-frame beta chains were retained. Each record represents a unique CDR3 protein, reported with the most common genes and DNA among its rows. Recorded for this sample are around 400,000 distinct CDR3 sequences; roughly 10% of them occurred a single time. In total, the top ten clones hold approximately 5% of the sample. The sample consisted of PBMCs from the stem cell graft donor, taken from the stem cell graft. The receptors originated from a human donor who donated a stem cell graft to a child with acute myeloid leukemia.

Concerning this clonotype: An end of the junction does not agree with germline; a read error may underlie this. The chain has TRBV27 and TRBJ1-4; tentative D call: TRBD1 (5 bases). CDR1 and CDR2 (germline): MNHEY, SMNVEV (reference sequence). The CDR3 is made up of 14 amino acids. The CDR3 loop reads CASSSRDHNEELFF. Written as DNA, the CDR3 is TGTGCCAGCAGTTCCCGGGACCATAATGAAGAACTGTTTTTT.

This clonotype has more than one count but fewer than ten. The chain recombines TRBV7-6 with TRBJ2-3, with 7 bases aligning to TRBD2. The CDR3 contains 14 residues. The V gene's germline CDR1 is SGHVS and CDR2 FNYEAQ. The ends lost 5 bases at V and 4 bases at J; junction bases unmatched: 6. The CDR3 reads CASSPPGLSDTQYF. For the CDR3, the DNA is TGTGCCAGCAGCCCACCGGGACTATCAGATACGCAGTATTTT.

This clonotype was recorded many times. V usage is TRBV9 and J usage is TRBJ2-1; D is undetermined. The germline V and J ends were trimmed by 2 bases and 4 bases, with 4 bases remaining between them. Germline CDR1 is SGDLS and CDR2 is YYNGEE. This CDR3 is built from 12 residues. The CDR3 protein is CASSVTYNEQFF. CDR3 DNA: TGTGCCAGCAGCGTCACTTACAATGAGCAGTTCTTC. The full variable domain, its missing parts supplied by reference TRBV9 and TRBJ2-1, is DSGVTQTPKHLITATGQRVTLRCSPRSGDLSVYWYQQSLDQGLQFLIQYYNGEERAKGNILERFSAQQFPDLHSELNLSSLELGDSALYFCASSVTYNEQFFGPGTRLTVL.

This sequence joins TRBV7-9 and TRBJ2-7; 7 bases are shared with TRBD1. The CDR3 consists of 14 residues. Losses at the gene ends were 3 bases for V and 4 bases for J; bases not matched to a gene: 6. Germline values: CDR1 SEHNR, CDR2 FQNEAQ (reference sequence). CDR3 protein: CASSLGDSHYEQYF. As DNA, the CDR3 is TGTGCCAGCAGCTTGGGGGACAGCCATTACGAGCAGTACTTC.

This clonotype was seen a handful of times. This sequence joins TRBV6-2 or TRBV6-3 and TRBJ1-2; no definite D call. The CDR3 extends over 13 amino acids. V dropped 10 bases and J dropped 4 bases, with 16 bases sitting between them. Per germline, CDR1 MNHEY and CDR2 SVGEGT. The CDR3 here is CATRPTRSYGYTF. The CDR3, as DNA: TGTGCCACCCGACCTACCCGTTCCTATGGCTACACCTTC.

CDR3 sequence (DNA): TGTGCCAGCAGCAGGTTTGCGGGAGGCTACGAGCAGTACTTC. This sequence encodes CASSRFAGGYEQYF. The chain links TRBV3-1 to TRBJ2-7; TRBD2 aligns across 8 bases. The V and J ends lost 5 bases and 3 bases, in that order; junction bases with no gene match: 6. The CDR3 contains 14 residues. Germline values: CDR1 LGHDT, CDR2 YNNKEL (reference sequence).

This clonotype has just a few counts. The chain is built from TRBV6-1 and TRBJ2-5; 7 nucleotides match TRBD2. The germline V gene encodes CDR1 MNHNS and CDR2 SASEGT. The CDR3 runs to 17 residues. V lost 0 bases, J lost 1 base, and 8 bases stayed unmatched. The chain's CDR3 is CASSEARPTSPQETQYF. CDR3 DNA: TGTGCCAGCAGTGAAGCGCGACCGACTAGCCCCCAAGAGACCCAGTACTTC.

The V and J genes are TRBV12-3 or TRBV12-4 and TRBJ2-6, with 10 bases lining up with TRBD1. The CDR3 runs 20 residues. With 7 bases clipped from V and 2 bases from J, the junction kept 17 bases outside the gene matches. CDR3 bases: TGTGCCAGCACTTTCATCCTTGGTGGGACAGGGGTTACTGGGGCCAACGTCCTGACTTTC. Protein product: CASTFILGGTGVTGANVLTF.

This chain connects TRBV29-1 to TRBJ2-3, with D perhaps matching TRBD1 or TRBD2 (5 bases each). Germline loops: CDR1 SQVTM, CDR2 ANQGSEA. Deletions cut 5 bases from V and 3 bases from J, with 15 bases between. There are 14 residues in the CDR3. The CDR3 reads CSVRDRSGTDTQYF. For the CDR3, the DNA is TGCAGCGTTAGGGACCGATCTGGAACAGATACGCAGTATTTT.

This clonotype came up a few times. The chain couples TRBV29-1 to TRBJ2-1, with D maybe TRBD2 (5 bases). V lost 3 bases, J lost 5 bases, and 14 bases lay in between. CDR1 SQVTM and CDR2 ANQGSEA come from the germline V gene. The CDR3 totals 14 residues. The chain's CDR3 is CSVEGSRVDNEQFF. CDR3 bases: TGCAGCGTTGAGGGGAGTCGGGTTGACAATGAGCAGTTCTTC.

This clonotype was detected only a few times. The chain employs TRBV29-1 and TRBJ2-6; the D is unclear. V gave up 4 bases and J gave up 2 bases, with 6 bases separating them. There are 13 residues in the CDR3. From germline, CDR1 is SQVTM and CDR2 ANQGSEA. CDR3 sequence (DNA): TGCAGCGTTGGGGCAGCTGGGGCCAACGTCCTGACTTTC. This encodes CSVGAAGANVLTF.

This clonotype was detected only a few times. V usage is TRBV5-6 and J usage is TRBJ2-7; D is possibly TRBD2 (6 bases). Germline assignment: CDR1 SGHDT and CDR2 YYEEEE. The V gene lost 0 bases and the J gene lost 3 bases, with 13 bases spanning the gap. The CDR3 has 15 amino acids. The CDR3 here is CASSLEVAANYEQYF. As DNA, the CDR3 is TGTGCCAGCAGCTTGGAAGTAGCGGCTAACTACGAGCAGTACTTC. Full variable domain (remainder filled in from reference TRBV5-6 and TRBJ2-7): DAGVTQSPTHLIKTRGQQVTLRCSPKSGHDTVSWYQQALGQGPQFIFQYYEEEERQRGNFPDRFSGHQFPNYSSELNVNALLLGDSALYLCASSLEVAANYEQYFGPGTRLTVT.

The chain has TRBV27 and TRBJ2-5, with D hard to call. The CDR3 totals 13 residues. The ends were cut back, 4 bases at V and 1 base at J, with 7 bases in the middle. In germline, CDR1 is MNHEY, CDR2 SMNVEV (reference sequence). The DNA of the CDR3 is TGTGCCAGCAGTTCACTCCTCCAAGAGACCCAGTACTTC. It encodes CASSSLLQETQYF.

The rearrangement links TRBV20-1 to TRBJ2-3; 10 nucleotides agree with TRBD2. Germline values: CDR1 DFQATT, CDR2 SNEGSKA (reference sequence). Trimming removed 1 base from V and 10 bases from J; junction bases left unmatched: 17. CDR3 size: 17 residues. The CDR3 region is CSARGTLAGALTYAQYF. Here the CDR3 DNA reads TGCAGTGCTAGAGGTACCCTAGCGGGGGCCCTCACATATGCGCAGTATTTT.

This sequence joins TRBV6-2 or TRBV6-3 and TRBJ2-1, with 10 positions matching TRBD2. The junction had 6 bases not matched to a gene; V was cut back by 4 bases and J by 9 bases. The germline V gene has CDR1 MNHEY and CDR2 SVGEGT. The CDR3 sequence is 14 residues long. CDR3 nucleotides: TGTGCCAGCAGTTCTAGCGGGAGTGGGTTTGAGCAGTTCTTC. It encodes CASSSSGSGFEQFF.

This clonotype was recorded many times. This chain joins TRBV4-1 and TRBJ1-2; 7 bases line up with TRBD1. The CDR3 is 14 residues long. Germline CDR1 reads MGHRA; CDR2 reads YSYEKL. With 1 base clipped from V and 2 bases from J, the junction kept 1 base outside the gene matches. The CDR3 sequence is CASSQGGQNYGYTF. The CDR3 DNA reads as TGCGCCAGCAGCCAAGGGGGACAGAACTATGGCTACACCTTC.

This clonotype came up a few times. The chain carries TRBV20-1 and TRBJ1-5; D is perhaps TRBD1 (6 bases). Germline assignment: CDR1 DFQATT and CDR2 SNEGSKA (reference sequence). V was cut by 1 base and J by 3 bases, with 10 bases left in between. The CDR3 runs 14 residues. The CDR3 bases are TGCAGTGCTAGAGCGGGGGCTCTCAATCAGCCCCAGCATTTT. Amino acid sequence: CSARAGALNQPQHF.

The rearrangement joins TRBV4-1 to TRBJ2-4; possible D gene TRBD1, 6 bases. Germline lookup yields CDR1 MGHRA and CDR2 YSYEKL. The CDR3 has 16 residues. V lost 3 bases to trimming and J lost 3 bases, with 15 bases between them. In nucleotides, the CDR3 is TGCGCCAGCAGCCAGTCCCCCAAAGGGGGCAAAAACATTCAGTACTTC. Amino acids: CASSQSPKGGKNIQYF.

This clonotype was counted a few times. The rearrangement joins TRBV5-5 to TRBJ1-1, with no clear D. This CDR3 region has 15 residues. Germline values: CDR1 SGHKS, CDR2 YYEKEE (reference sequence). Trimming removed 0 bases from V and 1 base from J, with 10 bases in between. This chain's CDR3 is CASSLAPAGNTEAFF. The CDR3 nucleotides are TGTGCCAGCAGCTTGGCCCCGGCGGGGAACACTGAAGCTTTCTTT. Complete variable domain (other parts from reference TRBV5-5 and TRBJ1-1): DAGVTQSPTHLIKTRGQQVTLRCSPISGHKSVSWYQQVLGQGPQFIFQYYEKEERGRGNFPDRFSARQFPNYSSELNVNALLLGDSALYLCASSLAPAGNTEAFFGQGTRLTVV.